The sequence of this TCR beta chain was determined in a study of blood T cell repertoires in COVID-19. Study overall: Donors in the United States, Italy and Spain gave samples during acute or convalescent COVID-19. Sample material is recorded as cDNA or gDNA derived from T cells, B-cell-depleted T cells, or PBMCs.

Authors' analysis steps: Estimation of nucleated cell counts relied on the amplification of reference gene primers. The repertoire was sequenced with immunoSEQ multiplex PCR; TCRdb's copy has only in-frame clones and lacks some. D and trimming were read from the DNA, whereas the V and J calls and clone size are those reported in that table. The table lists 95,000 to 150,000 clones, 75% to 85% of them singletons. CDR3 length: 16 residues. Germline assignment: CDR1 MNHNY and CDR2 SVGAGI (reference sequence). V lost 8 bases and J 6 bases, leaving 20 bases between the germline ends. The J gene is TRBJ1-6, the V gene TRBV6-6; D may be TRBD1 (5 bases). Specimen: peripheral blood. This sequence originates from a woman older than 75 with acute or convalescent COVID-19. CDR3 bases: TGTGCCAGCCAACCCGAAGGGGTAAGGATTAATTCACCCCTCCACTTT. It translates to CASQPEGVRINSPLHF.